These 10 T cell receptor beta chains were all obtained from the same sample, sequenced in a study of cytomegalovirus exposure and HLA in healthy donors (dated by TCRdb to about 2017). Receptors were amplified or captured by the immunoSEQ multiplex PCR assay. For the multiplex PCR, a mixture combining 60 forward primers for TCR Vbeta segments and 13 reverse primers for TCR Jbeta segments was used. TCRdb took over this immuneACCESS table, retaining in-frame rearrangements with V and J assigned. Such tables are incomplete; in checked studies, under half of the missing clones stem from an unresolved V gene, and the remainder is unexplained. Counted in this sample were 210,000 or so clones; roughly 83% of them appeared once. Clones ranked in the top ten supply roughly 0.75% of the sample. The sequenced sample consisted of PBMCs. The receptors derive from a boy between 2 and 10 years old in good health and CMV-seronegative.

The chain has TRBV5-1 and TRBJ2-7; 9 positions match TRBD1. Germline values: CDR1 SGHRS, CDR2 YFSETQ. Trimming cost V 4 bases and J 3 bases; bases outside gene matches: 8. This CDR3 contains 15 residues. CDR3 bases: TGCGCCAGCAGCAACCCGGGACAGGGAGTCTACGAGCAGTACTTC. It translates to CASSNPGQGVYEQYF.

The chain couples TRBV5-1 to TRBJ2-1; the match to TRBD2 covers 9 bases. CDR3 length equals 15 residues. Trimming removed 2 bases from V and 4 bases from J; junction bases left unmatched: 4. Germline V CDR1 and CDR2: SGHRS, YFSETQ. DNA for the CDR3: TGCGCCAGCAGCTTCGATAGCGGGGGATACAATGAGCAGTTCTTC. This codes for CASSFDSGGYNEQFF.

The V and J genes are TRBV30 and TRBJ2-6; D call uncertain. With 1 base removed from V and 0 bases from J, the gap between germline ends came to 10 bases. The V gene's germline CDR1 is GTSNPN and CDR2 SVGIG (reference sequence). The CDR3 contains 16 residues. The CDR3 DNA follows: TGTGCCTGGAGTGCCGGGTTAAGCTCTGGGGCCAACGTCCTGACTTTC. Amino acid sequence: CAWSAGLSSGANVLTF.

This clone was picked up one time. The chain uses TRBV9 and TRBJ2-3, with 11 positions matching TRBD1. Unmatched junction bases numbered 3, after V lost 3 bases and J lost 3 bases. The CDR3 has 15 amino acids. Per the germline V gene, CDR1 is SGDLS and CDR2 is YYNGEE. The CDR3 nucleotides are TGTGCCAGCAGCGGGACAGGGGGCCTAACAGATACGCAGTATTTT. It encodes CASSGTGGLTDTQYF.

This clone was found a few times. This CDR3 is CASSSDGDGYTF. The DNA of the CDR3 is TGTGCCAGCAGCTCGGACGGGGATGGCTACACCTTC. The V gene is TRBV6-1, the J gene TRBJ1-2; D unclear. The germline CDR1 and CDR2 sequences are MNHNS and SASEGT. The V gene lost 6 bases and the J gene lost 6 bases, with 11 bases spanning the gap. The CDR3 has 12 residues.

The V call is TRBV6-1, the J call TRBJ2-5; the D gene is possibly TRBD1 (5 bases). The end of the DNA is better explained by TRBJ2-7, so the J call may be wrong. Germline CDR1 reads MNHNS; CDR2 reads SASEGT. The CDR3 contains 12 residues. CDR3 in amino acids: CASSERGYEQYF. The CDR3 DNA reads TGTGCCAGCAGTGAAAGGGGCTACGAGCAGTACTTC.

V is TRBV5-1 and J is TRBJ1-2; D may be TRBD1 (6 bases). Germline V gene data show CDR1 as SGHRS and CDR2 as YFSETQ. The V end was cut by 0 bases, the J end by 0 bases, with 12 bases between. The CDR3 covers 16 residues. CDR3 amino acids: CASSLVNGGTNYGYTF. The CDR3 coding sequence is TGCGCCAGCAGCTTGGTTAATGGGGGCACTAACTATGGCTACACCTTC.

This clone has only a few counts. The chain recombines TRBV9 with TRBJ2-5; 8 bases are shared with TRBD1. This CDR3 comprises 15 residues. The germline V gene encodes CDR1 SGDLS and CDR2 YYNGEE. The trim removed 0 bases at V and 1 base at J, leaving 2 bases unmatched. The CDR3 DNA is TGTGCCAGCAGCGTAGCCGGGACAGGCCAAGAGACCCAGTACTTC. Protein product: CASSVAGTGQETQYF.

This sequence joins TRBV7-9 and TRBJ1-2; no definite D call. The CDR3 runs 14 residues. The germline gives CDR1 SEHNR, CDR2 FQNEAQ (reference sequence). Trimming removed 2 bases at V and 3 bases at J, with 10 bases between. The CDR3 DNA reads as TGTGCCAGCAGCTTACCGGCGGATTACTATGGCTACACCTTC. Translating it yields CASSLPADYYGYTF.

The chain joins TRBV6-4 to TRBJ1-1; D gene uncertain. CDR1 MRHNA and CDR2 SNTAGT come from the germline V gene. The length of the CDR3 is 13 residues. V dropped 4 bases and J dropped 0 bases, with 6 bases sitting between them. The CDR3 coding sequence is TGTGCCAGCAGTGGAGAATTGAACACTGAAGCTTTCTTT. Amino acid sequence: CASSGELNTEAFF.